This TCR beta chain was recorded in a study of blood T cell repertoires in COVID-19. The repertoire was sequenced with immunoSEQ multiplex PCR; TCRdb's copy has only in-frame clones and lacks some. This sample has hundreds of thousands of clones, with about 85% found just once. J gave up 7 bases and V 3 bases, and 8 bases lay outside the gene matches. The CDR3 covers 16 residues. The germline V gene encodes CDR1 PRHDT and CDR2 FYEKMQ (reference sequence). The J gene is TRBJ2-1, the V gene TRBV13, with 11 bases aligning to TRBD2. Sequenced sample: peripheral blood. The sequence derives from a woman older than 75 with active or convalescent COVID-19. The CDR3 region has the DNA TGTGCCAGCAGCTTTATAGCGGGGGGGCCAGGGAATGAGCAGTTCTTC. Amino acids: CASSFIAGGPGNEQFF.